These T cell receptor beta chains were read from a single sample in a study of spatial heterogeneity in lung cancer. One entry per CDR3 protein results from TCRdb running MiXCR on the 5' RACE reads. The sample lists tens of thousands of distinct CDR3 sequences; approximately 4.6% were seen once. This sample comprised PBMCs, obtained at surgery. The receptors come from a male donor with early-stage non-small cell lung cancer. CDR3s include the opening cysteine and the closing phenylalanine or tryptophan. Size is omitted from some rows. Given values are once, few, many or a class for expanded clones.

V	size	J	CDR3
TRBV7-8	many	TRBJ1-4	CASSLPRRMGNEKLFF
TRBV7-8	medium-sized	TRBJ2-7	CASSFSGTGGHEQYF
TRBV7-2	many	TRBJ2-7	CASSLVPGGGYEQYF
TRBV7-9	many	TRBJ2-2	CASTKKTPTGELFF
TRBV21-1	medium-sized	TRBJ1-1	CASGRWKWDMNTEAFF
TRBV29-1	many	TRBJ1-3	CSVEEPRGLGVHSGNTIYF
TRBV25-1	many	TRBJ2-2	CASSLQGNTGELFF
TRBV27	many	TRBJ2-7	CASSPLAGGHYEQYF
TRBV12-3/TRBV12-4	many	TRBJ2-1	CASSYYGLAGRNEQFF
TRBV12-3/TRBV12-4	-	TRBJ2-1	CASSWGTGSYNEQFF
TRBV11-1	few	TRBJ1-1	CASSLGRVTEAFF
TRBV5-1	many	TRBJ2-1	CASSTGTASREQFF
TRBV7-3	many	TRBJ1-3	CASSLSTVDTIYF
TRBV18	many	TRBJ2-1	CASSLGTGDGVYNEQFF
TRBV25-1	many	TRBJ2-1	CASSEYTGVGIF
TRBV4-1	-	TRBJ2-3	CASSQEETGADTQYF
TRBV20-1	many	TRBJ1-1	CSARDQRHQNTEAFF
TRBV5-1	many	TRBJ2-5	CASSPTGLAVEETQYF
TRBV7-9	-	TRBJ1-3	CASSFPQAGTAIYF
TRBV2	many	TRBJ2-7	CASSHPFRGHEQYF
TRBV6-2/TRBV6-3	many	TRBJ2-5	CASSYTSVGETQYF
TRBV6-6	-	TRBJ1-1	CASSYPPGDLRGEAFF
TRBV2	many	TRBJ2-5	CASSGAGILGTQYF
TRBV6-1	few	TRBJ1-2	CASNPGQGDYGYTF
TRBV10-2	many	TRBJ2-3	CASGAGSDTQYF
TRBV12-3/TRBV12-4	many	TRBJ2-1	CASSFLAGEVNEQFF
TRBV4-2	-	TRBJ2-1	CASSQGRLALGDEQFF
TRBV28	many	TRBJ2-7	CASSPTPGQGIRQYF
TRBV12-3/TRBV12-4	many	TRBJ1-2	CASTIRGRGGYTF
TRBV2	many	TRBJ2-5	CASSVLQGNQETQYF
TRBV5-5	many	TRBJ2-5	CASGYVGETQYF
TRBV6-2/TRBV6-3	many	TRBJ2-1	CASSYGGSGTNEQFF
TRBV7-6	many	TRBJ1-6	CASSLRAYNSPLHF
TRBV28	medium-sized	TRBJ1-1	CASQAAGTALEAFF
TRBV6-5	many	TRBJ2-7	CASSGMPGTGFYEQYF
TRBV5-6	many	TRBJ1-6	CASSLAASAPLHF
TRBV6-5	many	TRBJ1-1	CASRQNTEAFF
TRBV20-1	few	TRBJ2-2	CSAFQRDRSTGELFF
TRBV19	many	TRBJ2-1	CASSSTGYNEQFF
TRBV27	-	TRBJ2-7	CASSAQGQGAYEQYF
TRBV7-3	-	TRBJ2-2	CASSLTGTGFTGELFF
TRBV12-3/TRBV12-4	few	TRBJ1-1	CASRRTGNTEAFF